These 24 T cell receptor beta chains originate from one sample sequenced in a study of shared T cell receptors in the human thymus. Using immunoSEQ multiplex PCR, the repertoire was profiled, and TCRdb retains in-frame clones only, with some absent. The sample yields about 540,000 clones, around 78% seen once. These data were also reused for a study on human thymus T cells.

The sequencing input was thymocytes. These receptors all stem from a boy younger than two with a congenital heart defect.

The chain uses TRBV5-6 and TRBJ1-1; D possibly corresponds to TRBD1 (5 bases). Trimming shortened V by 4 bases and J by 4 bases, and 17 bases separated the two germline ends. In germline, CDR1 is SGHDT, CDR2 YYEEEE. CDR3 length equals 15 residues. CDR3 nucleotides: TGTGCCAGCAGCCCCGCCGGGGGGGAGGGCACTGAAGCTTTCTTT. It yields the protein CASSPAGGEGTEAFF.

This chain connects TRBV11-2 to TRBJ2-7; 11 nucleotides align to TRBD1. Germline V gene sequence: CDR1 SGHAT, CDR2 FQNNGV. The junction had 4 bases not matched to a gene; V was cut back by 1 base and J by 8 bases. There are 14 residues in the CDR3. The CDR3, as DNA: TGTGCCAGCAGCTTAGGGACAGGGGGCCGACAGCAGTACTTC. It codes for CASSLGTGGRQQYF.

The rearrangement uses TRBV6-5 and TRBJ1-1, with D possibly matching TRBD1 (5 bases). This CDR3 comprises 15 residues. Germline CDR1 is MNHEY and CDR2 is SVGAGI. Trimming took off 1 base at V and 1 base at J, with 10 bases between the two ends. The CDR3 spells CASSYLGPGNTEAFF. The DNA of the CDR3 is TGTGCCAGCAGTTACTTGGGGCCAGGGAACACTGAAGCTTTCTTT.

The chain joins TRBV5-1 to TRBJ2-7; 10 bases map to TRBD2. The trim removed 0 bases at V and 2 bases at J, leaving 8 bases unmatched. In germline, CDR1 is SGHRS, CDR2 YFSETQ. The length of the CDR3 is 17 residues. For the CDR3, the DNA is TGCGCCAGCAGCTTGGCCCCCCATAGCGGGAGGACCTACGAGCAGTACTTC. It translates to CASSLAPHSGRTYEQYF. The whole variable domain, remainder taken from reference TRBV5-1 and TRBJ2-7, is KAGVTQTPRYLIKTRGQQVTLSCSPISGHRSVSWYQQTPGQGLQFLFEYFSETQRNKGNFPGRFSGRQFSNSRSEMNVSTLELGDSALYLCASSLAPHSGRTYEQYFGPGTRLTVT.

The chain joins TRBV6-1 to TRBJ2-3, with 9 bases aligning to TRBD2. Per the germline V gene, CDR1 is MNHNS and CDR2 is SASEGT. This CDR3 is built from 21 residues. After removal of 0 bases from V and 4 bases from J, the junction contained 20 bases not matched to a gene. CDR3 loop: CASSEALTGSIAGEGADTQYF. The CDR3 DNA is TGTGCCAGCAGTGAAGCACTCACAGGATCTATAGCGGGAGAAGGGGCAGATACGCAGTATTTT.

The chain is built from TRBV12-5 and TRBJ2-1; maybe TRBD1 (5 bases). Germline V gives CDR1 LGHNT, CDR2 FRNRAP. Trimming took 1 base from V and 5 from J, leaving 9 bases between them. This CDR3 is 14 amino acids long. This CDR3 reads CASGLGGTNNEQFF. The CDR3 region has the DNA TGTGCTAGTGGTTTGGGGGGCACCAACAATGAGCAGTTCTTC.

The V and J genes are TRBV6-5 and TRBJ1-2, with D uncertain. The CDR3 extends over 14 amino acids. With 0 bases removed from V and 4 bases from J, the gap between germline ends came to 9 bases. CDR1 and CDR2 from the germline V gene are MNHEY and SVGAGI. The CDR3 sequence is CASSYSREGYGYTF. In DNA, the CDR3 is TGTGCCAGCAGTTACTCGCGGGAGGGCTATGGCTACACCTTC.

The genes are TRBV27 and TRBJ2-1; D is unclear. The CDR3 is made up of 15 amino acids. The V gene's germline CDR1 is MNHEY and CDR2 SMNVEV (reference sequence). V shed 8 bases and J shed 10 bases, with 24 bases lying between them. This CDR3 is CASSPRLFPLVEQFF. The DNA of the CDR3 is TGTGCCAGCTCCCCCCGACTCTTTCCACTGGTGGAGCAGTTCTTC.

The V gene is TRBV7-2, the J gene TRBJ2-3; possibly TRBD2 for D (6 bases). CDR3 length: 18 amino acids. The ends were cut back, 5 bases at V and 5 bases at J, with 26 bases in the middle. The V gene's germline CDR1 is SGHTA and CDR2 FQGNSA. Here the CDR3 reads CASSPREGYMGGVDTQYF. The CDR3 bases are TGTGCCAGCAGCCCCCGAGAGGGGTACATGGGAGGAGTAGATACGCAGTATTTT. The complete variable domain, with remaining parts taken from reference TRBV7-2 and TRBJ2-3, reads GAGVSQSPSNKVTEKGKDVELRCDPISGHTALYWYRQSLGQGLEFLIYFQGNSAPDKSGLPSDRFSAERTGGSVSTLTIQRTQQEDSAVYLCASSPREGYMGGVDTQYFGPGTRLTVL.

The J gene is TRBJ2-2, the V gene TRBV5-6, with 13 bases lining up with TRBD2. Germline V gene data show CDR1 as SGHDT and CDR2 as YYEEEE. J gave up 3 bases and V 1 base, and 6 bases lay outside the gene matches. The CDR3 covers 18 residues. The CDR3 protein is CASSLKLAGGIDTGELFF. Written as DNA, the CDR3 is TGTGCCAGCAGCTTGAAACTAGCGGGAGGGATCGACACCGGGGAGCTGTTTTTT.

V usage is TRBV27 and J usage is TRBJ1-2, with a possible D match to TRBD1 (6 bases). Trimming took off 8 bases at V and 4 bases at J, with 14 bases between the two ends. Germline-derived CDR1 and CDR2 are MNHEY and SMNVEV (reference sequence). The CDR3 covers 13 residues. The CDR3 DNA reads TGTGCCAGCTGCCAGGGGCCGGCCTATGGCTACACCTTC. Residues: CASCQGPAYGYTF.

This clone was seen only a few times. The V gene is TRBV14, the J gene TRBJ2-1; D uncertain. In germline, CDR1 is SGHDN, CDR2 FVKESK. V was clipped by 3 bases and J by 5 bases, with 5 bases between them. This CDR3 is 12 amino acids long. The CDR3 DNA reads TGTGCCAGCAGCCAGCGAAACAATGAGCAGTTCTTC. Encoded protein: CASSQRNNEQFF. The full variable domain, in which reference TRBV14 and TRBJ2-1 provide the parts outside the CDR3, is EAGVTQFPSHSVIEKGQTVTLRCDPISGHDNLYWYRRVMGKEIKFLLHFVKESKQDESGMPNNRFLAERTGGTYSTLKVQPAELEDSGVYFCASSQRNNEQFFGPGTRLTVL.

The chain recombines TRBV12-5 with TRBJ2-7, with D possibly TRBD2 on 6 matching bases. CDR1 is LGHNT and CDR2 is FRNRAP in the germline V gene. The CDR3 runs to 17 residues. V lost 0 bases and J 1 base, leaving 16 bases between the germline ends. The CDR3, as DNA: TGTGCTAGTGGTTTGGTACGAACTGACGGGGGTTCCTACGAGCAGTACTTC. Its translation is CASGLVRTDGGSYEQYF. Drawing the rest from reference TRBV12-5 and TRBJ2-7, the complete variable domain is DARVTQTPRHKVTEMGQEVTMRCQPILGHNTVFWYRQTMMQGLELLAYFRNRAPLDDSGMPKDRFSAEMPDATLATLKIQPSEPRDSAVYFCASGLVRTDGGSYEQYFGPGTRLTVT.

The J gene is TRBJ1-2, the V gene TRBV25-1; D unclear. Germline-derived CDR1 and CDR2 are MGHDK and SYGVNS. Trimming took off 1 base at V and 4 bases at J, with 22 bases between the two ends. The CDR3 length is 18 residues. The CDR3 DNA follows: TGTGCCAGCAGTGAATTCGACCGTAGAGGCTTCGACGGCTATGGCTACACCTTC. Amino acids: CASSEFDRRGFDGYGYTF.

The rearrangement links TRBV4-1 to TRBJ1-1; TRBD1 aligns across 11 bases. V gave up 3 bases and J gave up 11 bases; unmatched junction bases: 20. The CDR3 spans 18 residues. CDR1 and CDR2 (germline): MGHRA, YSYEKL. The CDR3 loop is CASSHLVNRTGGPLGAFF. In nucleotides, the CDR3 is TGCGCCAGCAGCCATCTTGTCAACCGGACAGGGGGCCCATTAGGGGCTTTCTTT.

Comments on this clone: A read error may produce the germline difference seen at one junction end. The rearrangement links TRBV18 to TRBJ1-2, with a weak D call TRBD1 (5 bases). The CDR3 runs 14 residues. Germline lookup yields CDR1 KGHSH and CDR2 LQKENI. The CDR3: CASSPPGSGGGHTF. The CDR3 nucleotides are TGTGCCAGCTCACCACCAGGGAGCGGGGGTGGCCACACCTTC.

This rearrangement joins TRBV19 to TRBJ2-4; 9 nucleotides agree with TRBD2. This CDR3 spans 17 amino acids. V lost 5 bases and J lost 0; bases outside the gene matches: 8. Germline loops: CDR1 LNHDA, CDR2 SQIVND (reference sequence). The CDR3 protein is CASSSRTSELAKNIQYF. The CDR3 DNA reads TGTGCCAGTAGTTCTCGGACTAGCGAATTAGCCAAAAACATTCAGTACTTC.

The V and J genes are TRBV7-9 and TRBJ1-2; D gene unclear. Trimming stripped 5 bases from V and 3 bases from J, with 4 bases between. Per germline, CDR1 SEHNR and CDR2 FQNEAQ (reference sequence). The CDR3 length is 11 residues. CDR3 sequence (DNA): TGTGCCAGCAGCCCCTACTATGGCTACACCTTC. Its translation: CASSPYYGYTF.

This clone was counted between two and nine times. The rearrangement uses TRBV4-2 and TRBJ2-6, with TRBD2 matching 7 bases. The CDR3 covers 18 residues. Germline V gene data show CDR1 as LGHNA and CDR2 as YNFKEQ. The V and J ends lost 4 bases and 2 bases, in that order; junction bases with no gene match: 11. CDR3 coding DNA: TGTGCCAGCAGCCCTCCCGGGGGGAGGGGCCCTGGGGCCAACGTCCTGACTTTC. Amino acids: CASSPPGGRGPGANVLTF.

The chain couples TRBV28 to TRBJ1-4; the D is unclear. The CDR3 runs to 13 residues. Germline assignment: CDR1 MDHEN and CDR2 SYDVKM. The V and J ends lost 10 bases and 5 bases respectively, with 14 bases between them. The CDR3 protein is CAINPGRNEKLFF. CDR3 sequence (DNA): TGTGCCATCAATCCGGGGAGAAATGAAAAACTGTTTTTT.

This chain connects TRBV13 to TRBJ2-2, with a possible D match to TRBD2 (5 bases). Germline V gene lookup returns CDR1 PRHDT and CDR2 FYEKMQ (reference sequence). The CDR3 spans 13 residues. The ends were cut back, 5 bases at V and 4 bases at J, with 8 bases in the middle. CDR3 nucleotides: TGTGCCAGCAGCCGCGAGGGCACCGGGGAGCTGTTTTTT. Translation gives CASSREGTGELFF.

The CDR3 protein is CASSPGTGHYGYTF. The CDR3 DNA reads TGTGCCAGCTCACCAGGGACAGGGCACTATGGCTACACCTTC. The chain joins TRBV18 to TRBJ1-2, with TRBD1 identical over 9 bases. The CDR3 totals 14 residues. Losses at the gene ends were 2 bases for V and 3 bases for J; bases not matched to a gene: 1. Germline V CDR1 and CDR2: KGHSH, LQKENI. The variable domain in full, completed from reference TRBV18 and TRBJ1-2, reads NAGVMQNPRHLVRRRGQEARLRCSPMKGHSHVYWYRQLPEEGLKFMVYLQKENIIDESGMPKERFSAEFPKEGPSILRIQQVVRGDSAAYFCASSPGTGHYGYTFGSGTRLTVV.

There are a few counts of this clone. The chain recombines TRBV5-4 with TRBJ2-1; tentatively, D is TRBD2 (5 bases). Germline lookup yields CDR1 SGHNT and CDR2 YYREEE (reference sequence). The CDR3 is 14 amino acids. Trimming removed 6 bases from V and 5 bases from J, with 15 bases in between. The CDR3 DNA follows: TGTGCCAGCAACCTGGGCGGGTACGACAATGAGCAGTTCTTC. This sequence encodes CASNLGGYDNEQFF.

CDR3 bases: TGTGCCAGCAGCCTGGGGCGGGCCAGACATAATGAAAAACTGTTTTTT. It codes for CASSLGRARHNEKLFF. The rearrangement uses TRBV5-6 and TRBJ1-4; D may be TRBD1 (5 bases). V was pared by 4 bases and J by 4 bases, with 17 bases between. The V gene's germline CDR1 is SGHDT and CDR2 YYEEEE. This CDR3 contains 16 residues.